This T cell receptor (beta chain) was sequenced in a study of T-cell reconstitution after alpha-beta-depleted transplantation in children. In this sample, this clonotype turned up many times. Preparing the TCRbeta library involved the use of unique molecular identifiers. TCRdb analysed the PCR reads with MiXCR anew, one entry per CDR3 protein. The sample has under 350,000 distinct CDR3 sequences; roughly 9.5% are singletons. Germline CDR1 reads SGDLS; CDR2 reads YYNGEE. The CDR3 is made up of 15 amino acids. V gave up 0 bases and J gave up 1 base, with 9 bases separating them. The TCR was taken from a human donor who donated a stem cell graft to a child with SCID. This chain links TRBV9 with TRBJ2-3; D may be TRBD1 (5 bases). This sample comprised PBMCs from the stem cell graft donor, obtained from the stem cell graft. The CDR3 DNA follows: TGTGCCAGCAGCGTAGTAGGGGCAGGCACAGATACGCAGTATTTT. It is translated as CASSVVGAGTDTQYF.